This TCR beta chain stems from a study of shared clonotypes between healthy human individuals. Study-level points and caveats: The low donor count limited represented genetic and exposure-history diversity. Larger richness was generally estimated for naive than memory subsets.

CD45RO-negative CD8 cells positively selected for CCR7 made up the naive population, which excluded terminally differentiated effector memory CD45RA+ cells. As regards this clone: Its target is unknown.

Investigators spread the genomic DNA of each subset evenly over several immunoSEQ plates. Each PCR replicate from the sorted subsets contained 150 to 250 ng DNA, which is some 30,000 T cell genomes. Assay: immunoSEQ multiplex PCR; the TCRdb copy retains only in-frame clones and omits some. The repertoire holds around 1,900,000 clones, with 80% to 95% as singletons. V dropped 3 bases and J dropped 6; count of bases not matched to a gene: 7. Germline V gene sequence: CDR1 MNHEY, CDR2 SMNVEV (reference sequence). This CDR3 contains 14 residues. The sample comprised naive CD8+ T cells from PBMCs. This TCR came from a man younger than 30 in good health. Some clones in this sample may be carry-over from other donors' samples. V and J are TRBV27 and TRBJ2-7; TRBD1 aligns across 8 bases. The CDR3 loop is CASSFSGTGSEQYF. The CDR3, as DNA: TGTGCCAGCAGTTTCTCCGGGACAGGCTCCGAGCAGTACTTC.